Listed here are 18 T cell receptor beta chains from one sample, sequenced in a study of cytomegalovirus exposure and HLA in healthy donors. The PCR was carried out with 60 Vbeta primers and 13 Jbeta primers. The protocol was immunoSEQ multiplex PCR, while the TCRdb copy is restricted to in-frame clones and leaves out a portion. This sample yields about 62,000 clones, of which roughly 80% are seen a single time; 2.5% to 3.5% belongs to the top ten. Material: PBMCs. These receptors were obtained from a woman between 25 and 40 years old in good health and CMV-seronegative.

CDR3 protein: CASSEAQGTGLYEQYF. The CDR3 DNA sequence: TGTGCCAGCAGTGAAGCACAGGGGACAGGTCTGTACGAGCAGTACTTC. The rearrangement joins TRBV6-1 to TRBJ2-7; 8 bases fit TRBD1. Trimming cost V 0 bases and J 4 bases; bases outside gene matches: 8. The CDR3 sequence is 16 residues long. Germline V gene data show CDR1 as MNHNS and CDR2 as SASEGT.

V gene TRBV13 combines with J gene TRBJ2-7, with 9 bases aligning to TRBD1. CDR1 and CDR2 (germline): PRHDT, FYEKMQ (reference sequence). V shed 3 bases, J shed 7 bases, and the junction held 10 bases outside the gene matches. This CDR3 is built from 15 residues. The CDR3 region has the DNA TGTGCCAGCAGCTTCGCGGGACAGGGAGTTTGGGAGCAGTACTTC. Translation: CASSFAGQGVWEQYF.

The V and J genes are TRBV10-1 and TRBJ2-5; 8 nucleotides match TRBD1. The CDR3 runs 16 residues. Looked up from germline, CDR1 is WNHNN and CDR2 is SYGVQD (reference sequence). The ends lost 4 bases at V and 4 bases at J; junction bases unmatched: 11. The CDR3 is CASSASRQGARETQYF. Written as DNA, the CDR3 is TGCGCCAGCAGTGCCTCCAGGCAGGGGGCTAGAGAGACCCAGTACTTC.

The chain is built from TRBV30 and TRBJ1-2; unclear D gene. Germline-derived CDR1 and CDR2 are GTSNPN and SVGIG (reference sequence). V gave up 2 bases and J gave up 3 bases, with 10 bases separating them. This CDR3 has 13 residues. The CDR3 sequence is CAWSLRGDYGYTF. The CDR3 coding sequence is TGTGCCTGGAGTCTACGCGGGGACTATGGCTACACCTTC. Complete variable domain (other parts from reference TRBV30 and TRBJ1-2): SQTIHQWPATLVQPVGSPLSLECTVEGTSNPNLYWYRQAAGRGLQLLFYSVGIGQISSEVPQNLSASRPQDRQFILSSKKLLLSDSGFYLCAWSLRGDYGYTFGSGTRLTVV.

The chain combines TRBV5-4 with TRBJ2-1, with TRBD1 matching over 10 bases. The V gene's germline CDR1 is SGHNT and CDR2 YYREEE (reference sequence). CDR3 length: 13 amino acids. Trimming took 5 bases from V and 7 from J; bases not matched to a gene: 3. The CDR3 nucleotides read TGTGCCAGCAGACTGGACAGGGGGAATGAGCAGTTCTTC. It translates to CASRLDRGNEQFF.

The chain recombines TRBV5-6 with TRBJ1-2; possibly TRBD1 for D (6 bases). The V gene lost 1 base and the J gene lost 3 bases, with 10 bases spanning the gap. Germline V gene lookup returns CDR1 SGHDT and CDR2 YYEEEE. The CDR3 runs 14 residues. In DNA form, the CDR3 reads TGTGCCAGCAGCTTGCGTCAGGGGTACTATGGCTACACCTTC. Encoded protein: CASSLRQGYYGYTF.

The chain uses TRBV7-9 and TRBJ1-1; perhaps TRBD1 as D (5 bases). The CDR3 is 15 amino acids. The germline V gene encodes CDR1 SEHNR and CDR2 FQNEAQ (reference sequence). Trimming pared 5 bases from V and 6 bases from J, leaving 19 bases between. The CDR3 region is CASSPNSAGVPEAFF. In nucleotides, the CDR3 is TGTGCCAGCAGCCCCAACTCTGCGGGGGTCCCTGAAGCTTTCTTT.

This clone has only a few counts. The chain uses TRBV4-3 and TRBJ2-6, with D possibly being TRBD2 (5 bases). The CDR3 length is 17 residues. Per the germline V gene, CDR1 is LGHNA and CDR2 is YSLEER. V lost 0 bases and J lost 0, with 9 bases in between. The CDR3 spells CASSQDTAGSGANVLTF. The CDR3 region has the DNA TGCGCCAGCAGCCAAGATACGGCGGGCTCTGGGGCCAACGTCCTGACTTTC.

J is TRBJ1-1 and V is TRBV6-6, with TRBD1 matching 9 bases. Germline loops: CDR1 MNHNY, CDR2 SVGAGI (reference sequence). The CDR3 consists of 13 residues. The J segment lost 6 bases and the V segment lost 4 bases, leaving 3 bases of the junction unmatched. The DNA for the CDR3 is TGTGCCAGCAGTTGGGACAGGGACTCTGAAGCTTTCTTT. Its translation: CASSWDRDSEAFF.

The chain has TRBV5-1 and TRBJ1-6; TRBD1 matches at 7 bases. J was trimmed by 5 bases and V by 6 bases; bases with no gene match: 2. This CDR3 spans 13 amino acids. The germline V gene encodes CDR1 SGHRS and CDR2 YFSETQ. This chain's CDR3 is CASNTGDNSPLHF. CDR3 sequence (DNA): TGCGCCAGCAACACAGGGGATAATTCACCCCTCCACTTT.

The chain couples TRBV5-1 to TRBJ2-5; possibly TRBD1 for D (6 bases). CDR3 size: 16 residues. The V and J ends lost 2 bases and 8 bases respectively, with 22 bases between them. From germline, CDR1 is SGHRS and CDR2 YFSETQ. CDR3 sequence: CASSLDVDRASATQYF. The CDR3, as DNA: TGCGCCAGCAGCTTAGATGTGGACAGAGCCAGTGCCACCCAGTACTTC.

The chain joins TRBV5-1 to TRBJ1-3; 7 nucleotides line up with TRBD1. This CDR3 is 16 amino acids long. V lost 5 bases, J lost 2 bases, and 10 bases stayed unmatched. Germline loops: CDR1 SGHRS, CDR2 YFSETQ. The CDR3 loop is CASRGGWDSAGNTIYF. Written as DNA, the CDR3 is TGCGCCAGCAGAGGAGGTTGGGACAGCGCTGGAAACACCATATATTTT.

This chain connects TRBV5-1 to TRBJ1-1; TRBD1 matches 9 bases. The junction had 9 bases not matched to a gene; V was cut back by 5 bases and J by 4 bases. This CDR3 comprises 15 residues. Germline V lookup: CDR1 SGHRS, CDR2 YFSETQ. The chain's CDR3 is CASSFQQGAATEAFF. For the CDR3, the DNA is TGCGCCAGCAGTTTCCAACAGGGGGCGGCCACTGAAGCTTTCTTT.

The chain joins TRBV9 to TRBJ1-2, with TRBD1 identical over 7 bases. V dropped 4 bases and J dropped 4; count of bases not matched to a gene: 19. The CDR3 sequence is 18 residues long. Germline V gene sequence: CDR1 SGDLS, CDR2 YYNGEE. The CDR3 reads CASSPTRARGKGAYGYTF. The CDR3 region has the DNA TGTGCCAGCAGCCCCACCCGGGCCAGGGGTAAGGGGGCCTATGGCTACACCTTC.

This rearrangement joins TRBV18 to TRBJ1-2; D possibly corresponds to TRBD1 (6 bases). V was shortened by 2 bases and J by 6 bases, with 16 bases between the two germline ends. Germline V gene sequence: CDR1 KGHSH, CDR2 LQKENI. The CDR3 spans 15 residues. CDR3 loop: CASSPRTEIGDGYTF. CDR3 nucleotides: TGTGCCAGCTCACCAAGGACAGAGATTGGGGATGGCTACACCTTC.

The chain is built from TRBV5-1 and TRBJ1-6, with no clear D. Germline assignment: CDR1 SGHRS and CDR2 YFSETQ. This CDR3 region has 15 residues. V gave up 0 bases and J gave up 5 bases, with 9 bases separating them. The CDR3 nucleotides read TGCGCCAGCAGCTTGGTTAGTCACGATAATTCACCCCTCCACTTT. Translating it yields CASSLVSHDNSPLHF.

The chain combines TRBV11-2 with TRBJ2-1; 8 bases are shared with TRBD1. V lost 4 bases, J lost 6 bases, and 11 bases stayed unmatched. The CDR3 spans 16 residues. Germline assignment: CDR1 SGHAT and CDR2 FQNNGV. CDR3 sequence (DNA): TGTGCCAGCAGCTCCACGAGGACAGGGATGATCAATGAGCAGTTCTTC. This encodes CASSSTRTGMINEQFF.

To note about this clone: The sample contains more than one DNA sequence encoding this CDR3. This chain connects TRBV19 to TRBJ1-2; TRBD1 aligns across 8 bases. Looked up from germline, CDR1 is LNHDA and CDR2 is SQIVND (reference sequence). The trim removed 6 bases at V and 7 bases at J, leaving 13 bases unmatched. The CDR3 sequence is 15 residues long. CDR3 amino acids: CASSPQVQGAVGYTF. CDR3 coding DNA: TGTGCCAGTAGCCCACAGGTCCAGGGGGCGGTTGGCTACACCTTC.